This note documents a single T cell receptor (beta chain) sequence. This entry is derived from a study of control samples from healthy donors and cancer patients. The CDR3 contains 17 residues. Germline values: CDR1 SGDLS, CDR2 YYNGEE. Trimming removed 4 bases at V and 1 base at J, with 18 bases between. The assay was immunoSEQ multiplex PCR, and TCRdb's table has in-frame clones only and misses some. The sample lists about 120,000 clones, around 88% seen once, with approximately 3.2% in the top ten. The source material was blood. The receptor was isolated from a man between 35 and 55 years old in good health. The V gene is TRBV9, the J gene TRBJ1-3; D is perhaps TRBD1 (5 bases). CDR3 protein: CASSLREGSGSGNTIYF. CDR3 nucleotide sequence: TGTGCCAGCAGCCTCCGGGAGGGGTCTGGATCTGGAAACACCATATATTTT.